This entry lists 13 T cell receptor beta chains sequenced from one sample in a study of early T cells in non-severe SARS-CoV-2 infection. TCRdb itself ran the 5' RACE reads through MiXCR, one entry per CDR3 protein. Among roughly 45,000 distinct CDR3 sequences listed, about 4.2% were seen once. The sequencing input was whole blood. The receptors derive from an adult who was a healthcare worker with PCR-confirmed SARS-CoV-2 infection or an uninfected control (not recorded which).

There are many counts of this clonotype. This chain links TRBV6-1 with TRBJ2-7, with a tentative D call TRBD2 (6 bases). From germline, CDR1 is MNHNS and CDR2 SASEGT. Trimming left V 3 bases short and J 8 bases short, with 8 bases between. CDR3 length: 11 residues. As DNA, the CDR3 is TGTGCCAGCAGTGATACTAGCCAGCAGTACTTC. This encodes CASSDTSQQYF.

This clonotype came up many times. The J gene is TRBJ2-1, the V gene TRBV10-3, with TRBD2 as a possible D gene (6 bases). The V end was cut by 6 bases, the J end by 7 bases, with 10 bases between. Germline CDR1 and CDR2: ENHRY and SYGVKD. This CDR3 is 12 amino acids long. The CDR3 here is CAIREGSNEQFF. CDR3 nucleotides: TGTGCCATCAGGGAGGGGAGTAATGAGCAGTTCTTC.

This clonotype was observed at least ten times. V usage is TRBV19 and J usage is TRBJ2-1; weak D call: TRBD2 (5 bases). The CDR3 extends over 14 amino acids. V was cut by 1 base and J by 3 bases, with 7 bases left in between. The germline V gene has CDR1 LNHDA and CDR2 SQIVND (reference sequence). The CDR3 DNA follows: TGTGCCAGTAGTATAGCACTAGGCTACAATGAGCAGTTCTTC. Encoded protein: CASSIALGYNEQFF.

This clonotype was recorded many times. This sequence joins TRBV5-1 and TRBJ1-6, with D unresolved. The CDR3 sequence is 13 residues long. Trimming took off 4 bases at V and 8 bases at J, with 10 bases between the two ends. Looked up from germline, CDR1 is SGHRS and CDR2 is YFSETQ. The CDR3 here is CASSIQTDSPLHF. CDR3 nucleotides: TGCGCCAGCAGCATACAGACCGATTCACCCCTCCACTTT.

This clonotype was counted ten times or more. The V call is TRBV6-5, the J call TRBJ1-3; TRBD1 matches at 8 bases. The CDR3 is 14 amino acids. The V segment lost 6 bases and the J segment 4 bases; nucleotides outside the gene matches: 5. Germline V CDR1 and CDR2: MNHEY, SVGAGI. CDR3 bases: TGTGCCAGCAGGCGGACAGGGTCAGGAAACACCATATATTTT. It specifies CASRRTGSGNTIYF.

By share, this clonotype counts as medium-sized (0.01 to 0.1%). The gene calls are TRBV29-1 and TRBJ2-5; D may match TRBD1 or TRBD2 (5 bases each). V lost 0 bases and J 1 base, leaving 12 bases between the germline ends. Germline lookup yields CDR1 SQVTM and CDR2 ANQGSEA. The CDR3 is 15 residues long. The CDR3 sequence is CSVEDPKGRQETQYF. The DNA of the CDR3 is TGCAGCGTTGAAGATCCAAAGGGACGCCAAGAGACCCAGTACTTC.

At least ten counts were recorded for this clonotype. V usage is TRBV10-3 and J usage is TRBJ1-1; D is unresolved. The CDR3 is 13 amino acids. Trimming shortened V by 6 bases and J by 1 base, and 9 bases separated the two germline ends. Per germline, CDR1 ENHRY and CDR2 SYGVKD. DNA of the CDR3: TGTGCCATCAGGGTTGGCGGGAACACTGAAGCTTTCTTT. It is translated as CAIRVGGNTEAFF.

Many counts were recorded for this clonotype. The CDR3 region is CAISSSTGSYEQYF. CDR3 nucleotides: TGTGCCATCAGTTCCTCGACTGGCTCCTACGAGCAGTACTTC. The genes are TRBV10-3 and TRBJ2-7; D is undetermined. Germline lookup yields CDR1 ENHRY and CDR2 SYGVKD. The V end was cut by 5 bases, the J end by 0 bases, with 11 bases between. CDR3 length: 14 residues.

This clonotype has a count of ten or more. The V and J genes are TRBV20-1 and TRBJ2-1; 14 bases are a match to TRBD2. The germline V gene has CDR1 DFQATT and CDR2 SNEGSKA (reference sequence). V shed 6 bases, J shed 6 bases, and the junction held 7 bases outside the gene matches. The CDR3 runs to 15 residues. CDR3 sequence reads: CSARGLAGGPNEQFF. In DNA, the CDR3 is TGCAGTGCGCGAGGACTAGCGGGAGGACCCAATGAGCAGTTCTTC.

The table lists this clonotype with many counts. V usage is TRBV30 and J usage is TRBJ2-1, with 8 nucleotides matching TRBD1. This CDR3 region has 14 residues. In germline, CDR1 is GTSNPN, CDR2 SVGIG (reference sequence). The trim removed 8 bases at V and 8 bases at J, leaving 14 bases unmatched. CDR3: CATDGQGPLDEQFF. CDR3 DNA: TGTGCCACTGATGGACAGGGACCACTCGATGAGCAGTTCTTC.

This clonotype was detected ten times or more. The chain carries TRBV18 and TRBJ1-6; no definite D call. V lost 3 bases and J 9 bases, leaving 15 bases between the germline ends. The CDR3 has 15 amino acids. Germline CDR1 KGHSH, CDR2 LQKENI. CDR3 amino acids: CASSPKTSSGSPLHF. CDR3 in DNA: TGTGCCAGCTCACCCAAGACAAGTTCAGGTTCACCCCTCCACTTT. Variable domain in full (rest from reference TRBV18 and TRBJ1-6): NAGVMQNPRHLVRRRGQEARLRCSPMKGHSHVYWYRQLPEEGLKFMVYLQKENIIDESGMPKERFSAEFPKEGPSILRIQQVVRGDSAAYFCASSPKTSSGSPLHFGNGTRLTVT.

This clonotype occurred many times. The chain links TRBV5-8 to TRBJ1-1, with unresolved D. CDR1 and CDR2 (germline): SGHTS, YDEGEE. This CDR3 is 17 amino acids long. Deletions cut 4 bases from V and 1 base from J, with 20 bases between. The CDR3 loop reads CASSPRLGLGKNTEAFF. The DNA for the CDR3 is TGTGCCAGCAGCCCAAGGTTGGGCTTGGGAAAGAACACTGAAGCTTTCTTT.

This chain connects TRBV11-2 to TRBJ1-3, with D tentatively TRBD1 (6 bases). V shed 1 base and J shed 1 base, with 11 bases lying between them. The CDR3 contains 16 residues. Germline values: CDR1 SGHAT, CDR2 FQNNGV. CDR3 nucleotide sequence: TGTGCCAGCAGCTTAGGGACAGACCTTTCTGGAAACACCATATATTTT. Translation gives CASSLGTDLSGNTIYF.